This T cell receptor beta chain originates from a study of response to subunit inactivated influenza vaccine. General study points: Authors suggested few new T cells are recruited by each seasonal influenza vaccination.

The CDR3 totals 14 residues. Trimming took 10 bases from V and 1 from J, leaving 17 bases between them. Germline V gene lookup returns CDR1 ENHRY and CDR2 SYGVKD. A single record per CDR3 protein comes from TCRdb applying MiXCR to the RT-PCR reads. This sample carries 700,000 to 800,000 distinct CDR3 sequences, about 18% of them seen once, and the ten largest clones take approximately 11%. To note about this clonotype: Antigen: not known.

The V gene is TRBV10-3, the J gene TRBJ2-7; tentative D call: TRBD1 (6 bases). The sequence came from a man aged 50-59 years who received an inactivated influenza vaccine. The sample here was PBMCs from blood, taken more than 4 days after vaccination. The CDR3 nucleotides read TGTGCCACCCTCCGGGACACGACATCCTACGAGCAGTACTTC. It specifies CATLRDTTSYEQYF.